The sequence of this T cell receptor beta chain was determined in a study of beta chain features in type 1 diabetes. Reverse transcription of all isolated RNA meant that expressed TCRB transcripts were sequenced. The data were produced by immunoSEQ multiplex PCR, yet TCRdb's version contains in-frame clones alone and is incomplete. This sample has 550,000 to 850,000 clones; 13% occur once, and the top ten carry less than 0.025%. The study, taken as a whole, reports: When VDJ junctions were examined, type 1 diabetes patients showed fewer insertions and more deletions. The study found moderately but significantly shorter TCRB CDR3s in all four CD4+ subsets of Type 1 diabetes patients.

Via CD45RO/CCR7/CD25/CD127/CD95/CD27, cells of the CD4+ naive, central memory, regulatory and stem cell-like memory subsets were sorted. The CDR3 has 16 residues. Looked up from germline, CDR1 is SGHNT and CDR2 is YENEEA. Trimming left V 1 base short and J 2 bases short, with 14 bases between. As concerns this clone: Its antigen remains unidentified.

The gene calls are TRBV11-3 and TRBJ2-5; D possibly corresponds to TRBD1 (6 bases). The receptor was derived from a man aged 18 to 29 with type 1 diabetes. Sequenced: naive CD4+ T cells from blood. The CDR3 bases are TGTGCCAGCAGCTTAGGAGGACCGGGACAACAAGAGACCCAGTACTTC. Encoded protein: CASSLGGPGQQETQYF.